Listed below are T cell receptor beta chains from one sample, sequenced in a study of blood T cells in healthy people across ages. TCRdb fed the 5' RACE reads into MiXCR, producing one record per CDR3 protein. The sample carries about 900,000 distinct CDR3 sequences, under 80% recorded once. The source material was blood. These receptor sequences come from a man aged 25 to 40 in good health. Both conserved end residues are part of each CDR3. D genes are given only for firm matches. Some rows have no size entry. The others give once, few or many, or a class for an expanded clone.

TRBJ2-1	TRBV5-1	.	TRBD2	CASSLGLAGGTHNEQFF	TGCGCCAGCAGCTTGGGGCTAGCGGGGGGCACCCACAATGAGCAGTTCTTC
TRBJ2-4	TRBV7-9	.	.	CASNSGGPKGNIQYF	TGTGCCAGCAATAGCGGCGGGCCCAAGGGAAACATTCAGTACTTC
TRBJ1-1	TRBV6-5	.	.	CASSYSRQAEISLRYTEAFF	TGTGCCAGCAGTTACTCGAGACAGGCCGAAATTTCCCTTCGGTACACTGAAGCTTTCTTT
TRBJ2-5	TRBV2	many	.	CASRQETQYF	TGTGCCAGCAGACAAGAGACCCAGTACTTC
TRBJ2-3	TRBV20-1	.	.	CSASLRVNPQYAQYF	TGCAGTGCTAGTCTCAGGGTCAACCCGCAGTACGCGCAGTATTTT
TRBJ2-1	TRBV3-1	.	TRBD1	CASSPDRVEGEQFF	TGTGCCAGCAGCCCGGACAGGGTTGAGGGTGAGCAGTTCTTC
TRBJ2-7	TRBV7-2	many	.	CASSVDPAYEQYF	TGTGCCAGCAGCGTAGACCCTGCCTACGAGCAGTACTTC
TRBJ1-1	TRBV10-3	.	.	CATRDGSIEAFF	TGTGCCACGCGAGACGGATCCATTGAGGCTTTCTTT
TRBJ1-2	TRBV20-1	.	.	CSARIEKGGYGYTF	TGCAGTGCTAGAATAGAAAAGGGCGGCTATGGCTACACCTTC
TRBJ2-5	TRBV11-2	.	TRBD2	CASSLDQASGGAYYNEQYF	TGTGCCAGCAGCTTAGATCAGGCTAGCGGGGGGGCCTATTACAATGAGCAGTACTTC
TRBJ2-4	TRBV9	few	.	CASSVESGKGNIQYF	TGTGCCAGCAGCGTAGAGTCGGGGAAAGGGAACATTCAGTACTTC
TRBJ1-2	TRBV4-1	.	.	CASSQALGRDYGYTF	TGCGCCAGCAGCCAAGCGTTAGGGAGGGACTATGGCTACACCTTC
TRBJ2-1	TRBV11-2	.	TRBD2	CASSLGLAGIKQFF	TGTGCCAGCAGCTTAGGACTAGCGGGGATTAAGCAGTTCTTC
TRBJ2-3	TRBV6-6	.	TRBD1	CASSSRGQGADTQYF	TGTGCCAGCAGTTCGCGCGGACAGGGCGCAGATACGCAGTATTTT
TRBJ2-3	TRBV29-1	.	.	CSVELQTGDTQYF	TGCAGCGTTGAGCTGCAAACTGGGGATACGCAGTATTTT
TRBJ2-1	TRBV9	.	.	CASSPSGPTYNEQFF	TGTGCCAGCTCCCCCTCGGGGCCGACCTACAATGAGCAGTTCTTC
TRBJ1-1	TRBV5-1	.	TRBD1	CASSFWTGTNTEAFF	TGCGCCAGCAGCTTCTGGACAGGAACCAACACTGAAGCTTTCTTT
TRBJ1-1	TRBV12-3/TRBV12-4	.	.	CASSPVHDGTEAFF	TGTGCCAGCAGTCCAGTCCATGACGGCACTGAAGCTTTCTTT
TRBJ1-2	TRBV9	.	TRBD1	CASSVEAGGKAYGYTF	TGTGCCAGCAGCGTAGAAGCAGGGGGTAAGGCCTATGGCTACACCTTC
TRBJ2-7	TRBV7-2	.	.	CASSLARGHEQYF	TGTGCCAGCAGCTTAGCGAGAGGGCACGAGCAGTACTTC